One T cell receptor (beta chain) is described in this entry. It lacks a known antigen. Per-base qualities were not stored, and no clone one base away is much larger. Based on the germline V gene (reference sequence), the CDR1 and CDR2 sequences are LNHDA and SQIVND. The CDR3, cysteine through phenylalanine, is 17 amino acids long. Solely the CDR3 DNA is kept, with 51 bases framed from the first base. Trimming accounts for 7 bases at V and 6 bases at J, while the number of junction bases matched to no gene is 17. The sample is drawn from a study of OX40 agonist ivuxolimab in advanced cancers. About the study as a whole: The costimulatory receptor OX40 (CD134) was targeted by ivuxolimab, a fully human IgG2 agonistic monoclonal antibody. Among the roughly 50 dose-escalation patients, roughly 20 had hepatocellular carcinoma, approximately 15 melanoma, 9 renal cell carcinoma and 9 head and neck cancer. The dose-escalation cohort was about 83% male with a mean age of 60 years, ranging from roughly 23 to 90. The purpose of peripheral TCRbeta sequencing was to test whether ivuxolimab changed TCR sequence diversity and led to clonal T-cell expansion. Intravenous ivuxolimab was administered to patients every 2 weeks at six dose levels: 0.01, 0.1, 0.3, 1.5, 3 and 10 mg/kg. Partial responses occurred in three dose-escalation patients: two with cutaneous melanoma and one with hepatocellular carcinoma. The paper reports the monotherapy dose-escalation portion (N = 52 patients) of the phase I ivuxolimab trial. Prior anti-PD-1, anti-PD-L1 or anti-CTLA-4 therapy was permitted, and approximately 42% of dose-escalation patients had received checkpoint inhibitors. Broader findings and caveats from the paper: Low levels of normalized T-cell clonal expansion were also shown by some nonresponding patients. After ivuxolimab, expanded clones were on average more numerous among CD8+ T cells than among CD4+ T cells. At doses of 0.1 to 3.0 mg/kg, clonal expansion of both CD4+ and CD8+ T cells in blood was seen between baseline and week 6. Partial responders in the 0.1-3.0 mg/kg groups had among the lowest normalized peripheral clonal expansion, especially among CD8+ T cells. Which antigens the clonally expanded peripheral T cells were specific for was not determined.

Patients with a history of autoimmune disease or receiving systemic immunosuppression were excluded from the trial. Peripheral blood for TCR sequencing was collected from all dose cohorts at baseline, on cycle 4 day 1, and on cycle 7 day 1. Samples were obtained from an open-label, multicenter, first-in-human phase I dose-escalation trial of ivuxolimab. Adults with locally advanced or metastatic head and neck squamous cell, hepatocellular, melanoma or renal cell carcinoma were enrolled in the trial. CD4+ and CD8+ T cells were sorted separately from peripheral blood before TCR sequencing. Genomic DNA was isolated from the sorted cells so that the TCRbeta CDR3 region could be sequenced. TCRbeta CDR3 regions were sequenced using the immunoSEQ Assay. The table was pulled from immuneACCESS by TCRdb, which kept in-frame rearrangements only. Such tables lose some clones; where checked, under half of the loss comes from unresolved V genes, and the rest has no known cause. This sample gives approximately 70,000 clones in total; 88% of them show up just once. The leading ten clones occupy about 0.6% of the sample.

The sample here was CD4+ or CD8+ T cells sorted from blood, taken in a trial of the OX40 agonist ivuxolimab. Rearrangement joined TRBV19 to TRBJ2-1, with 8 junctional bases fitting TRBD1. The clonotype comes from an adult with an advanced solid tumor such as melanoma, head and neck, liver or kidney cancer. DNA sequence: TGTGCCAGTACCCCCGCAGCCGGGACAGGTTTGACCAATGAGCAGTTCTTC. Protein translation: CASTPAAGTGLTNEQFF.